The 25 T cell receptor beta chains below were found in one sample sequenced in a study of tissue T cells after allogeneic stem cell transplantation. Stated time point: mouse harvest day 14 after allogeneic transplant. The graft held 10^6 splenic CD5+ T cells and 10^7 T-cell-depleted bone marrow cells. Some clones are missing from TCRdb's copy, which holds only in-frame ones; the method was immunoSEQ multiplex PCR. Among over 2,500 clones listed, 47% were seen once. Specimen: gut tissue. All receptors derive from a female BALB/c mouse given C57BL/6 T cells with graft-versus-host disease after an allogeneic hematopoietic cell transplant.

As regards this clone: Germline and genes: mouse. The read comes to an end 1 residue before the CDR3 does, leaving the germline J gene to fill in the end. The V and J genes are TRBV15 and TRBJ2-7; 7 bases align to TRBD2. V lost 3 bases to trimming and J lost 0 bases; unmatched junction nucleotides: 2. Germline values: CDR1 SGHND, CDR2 FRSKSL. The CDR3 is 14 amino acids. The covered CDR3 bases are TGTGCCAGCAGTTTGGGGGGGGGCTCCTATGAACAGTAC. Residues: CASSLGGGSYEQY. The complete CDR3 sequence is CASSLGGGSYEQYF.

Concerning this clone itself: Any gene name here is a mouse gene name. The read terminates 1 residue ahead of where the CDR3 ends, so the germline J gene completes it. The chain joins TRBV26 to TRBJ2-2, with D perhaps matching TRBD1 (6 bases). This CDR3 comprises 15 residues. Trimming removed 5 bases from V and 3 bases from J, with 13 bases in between. Germline assignment: CDR1 KGHPV and CDR2 FQNQEV (reference sequence). CDR3 sequence reads: CASSTQGGHTGQLYF. The DNA read from the CDR3 is TGTGCCAGCAGTACACAGGGAGGACACACCGGGCAGCTCTAC.

Concerning this clone itself: Gene labels here are mouse ones. Read sequence stops 1 residue before the CDR3 end, and the germline J gene provides the missing end. This chain links TRBV16 with TRBJ2-2; unclear D gene. The CDR3 is made up of 14 amino acids. Germline CDR1 SGHSA, CDR2 FRNQAP. V was shortened by 0 bases and J by 3 bases, with 5 bases between the two germline ends. This CDR3 reads CASSLDLDTGQLYF. The sequenced CDR3 bases are TGTGCAAGCAGCTTAGATCTCGACACCGGGCAGCTCTAC.

This clone showed up just once. Gene labels here are mouse ones. Read coverage stops 1 residue before the CDR3 terminus; the germline J gene supplies the remainder. The rearrangement joins TRBV26 to TRBJ2-5, with D possibly matching TRBD1 (5 bases). The CDR3 runs 14 residues. With 4 bases removed from V and 0 bases from J, the gap between germline ends came to 8 bases. Germline V gene sequence: CDR1 KGHPV, CDR2 FQNQEV (reference sequence). Here the CDR3 reads CASSRTFNQDTQYF. The DNA read from the CDR3 is TGTGCCAGCAGTCGGACATTTAACCAAGACACCCAGTAC.

With regard to this clone: The gene symbols are mouse symbols. The read finishes 1 residue shy of the CDR3 end, and the germline J gene is used to complete it. The gene calls are TRBV26 and TRBJ2-7, with D possibly being TRBD2 (6 bases). The germline gives CDR1 KGHPV, CDR2 FQNQEV (reference sequence). The CDR3 extends over 13 amino acids. The V and J ends lost 1 base and 7 bases respectively, with 11 bases between them. The CDR3 spells CASSLWGEGEQYF. The sequenced CDR3 bases are TGTGCCAGCAGTCTGTGGGGGGAGGGGGAACAGTAC.

This clone occurred a few times. These gene names are mouse names. The read ends 1 residue early relative to the CDR3; the germline J gene fills the gap. This chain uses TRBV4 with TRBJ2-1; 8 nucleotides match TRBD2. With V trimmed by 3 bases and J by 4 bases, 2 bases remained unmatched. Germline CDR1 LGHDT, CDR2 YNNKQL (reference sequence). The CDR3 loop spans 14 amino acids. CDR3 DNA (partial): TGTGCCAGCAGCTACTGGGGGGTGTATGCTGAGCAGTTC. Encoded protein: CASSYWGVYAEQF. The CDR3 reads in full as CASSYWGVYAEQFF. The full variable domain, with the rest looked up from reference TRBV4 and TRBJ2-1, is ETAVFQTPNYHVTQVGNEVSFNCKQTLGHDTMYWYKQDSKKLLKIMFSYNNKQLIVNETVPRRFSPQSSDKAHLNLRIKSVEPEDSAVYLCASSYWGVYAEQFFGPGTRLTVL.

This clone was seen more than once but under ten times. Gene names and germline refer to mouse. The CDR3 goes on 1 residue after the read ends, and that part is filled in from the germline J gene. The rearrangement joins TRBV26 to TRBJ1-3; unclear D gene. The CDR3 is 15 amino acids. Trimming stripped 3 bases from V and 0 bases from J, with 9 bases between. Germline loops: CDR1 KGHPV, CDR2 FQNQEV (reference sequence). The CDR3 bases that were read are TGTGCCAGCAGTCTTCAGTCATCTTCTGGAAATACGCTCTAT. Amino acid sequence: CASSLQSSSGNTLY. The whole CDR3 reads CASSLQSSSGNTLYF.

With respect to this clone: Any gene name here is a mouse gene name. CDR3 DNA (partial): TGTGCCAGCAGTTGGGGGGCAGGGGACACCCAGTAC. This sequence encodes CASSWGAGDTQY. The whole CDR3 is CASSWGAGDTQYF. This sequence joins TRBV15 and TRBJ2-5; TRBD2 might be the D (7 bases). The CDR3 end lies 1 residue beyond the end of the read and is filled in from the germline J gene. In germline, CDR1 is SGHND, CDR2 FRSKSL. CDR3 length equals 13 residues. With 4 bases removed from V and 6 bases from J, the gap between germline ends came to 11 bases.

Points on this clone: Gene names follow the mouse nomenclature. The sequence runs out 1 residue before the end of the CDR3; the remainder is reconstructed from the germline J gene. V and J are TRBV12-1 and TRBJ1-6; the match to TRBD1 covers 10 bases. TRBJ1-6 is placed among ORFs of uncertain function. V lost 4 bases, J lost 6 bases, and 5 bases stayed unmatched. CDR1 is SGHSN, CDR2 HYEKVE, per germline. The CDR3 has 15 amino acids. CDR3 amino acids: CASSPGTGVNSPLYF. The DNA read from the CDR3 is TGTGCCAGCTCCCCCGGGACAGGGGTTAATTCGCCCCTCTAC.

Turning to this clone: Here the gene names and germline are mouse. Sequencing ends 1 residue short of the CDR3 end; the germline J gene provides the rest. The V and J genes are TRBV3 and TRBJ1-3, with a weak D call TRBD1 (6 bases). V shed 1 base and J shed 4 bases, with 11 bases lying between them. The CDR3 contains 15 residues. CDR1 is SNHLY, CDR2 FYNGKV, per germline (reference sequence). The sequenced CDR3 bases are TGTGCCAGCAGCTTAGAGTCCAGGGGAGGAAATACGCTCTAT. It encodes CASSLESRGGNTLY. The whole CDR3 reads CASSLESRGGNTLYF.

On this clone itself: The genes and germline here are from mouse. The missing CDR3 end, 1 residue past where the read stops, is filled in from the germline J gene. The chain joins TRBV3 to TRBJ1-1, with TRBD1 identical over 11 bases. Germline V gives CDR1 SNHLY, CDR2 FYNGKV (reference sequence). The CDR3 contains 14 residues. Unmatched junction bases numbered 3, after V lost 4 bases and J lost 5 bases. CDR3 loop: CASSSRDRGTEVFF. The covered CDR3 bases are TGTGCCAGCAGCTCCCGGGACAGGGGGACAGAAGTCTTC.

This clone was seen only a few times. Mouse germline and gene names are used. The read ends 1 residue shy of where the CDR3 ends; the end is completed using the germline J gene. The gene calls are TRBV26 and TRBJ1-3; D is unresolved. Per the germline V gene, CDR1 is KGHPV and CDR2 is FQNQEV (reference sequence). V was clipped by 3 bases and J by 0 bases, with 6 bases between them. There are 14 residues in the CDR3. The covered CDR3 bases are TGTGCCAGCAGTCTAGGAGCTTCTGGAAATACGCTCTAT. Translating it yields CASSLGASGNTLY. The CDR3 reads in full as CASSLGASGNTLYF. Full variable domain (rest looked up from reference TRBV26 and TRBJ1-3): NSKVIQTPRYLVKGQGQKAKMRCIPEKGHPVVFWYQQNKNNEFKFLINFQNQEVLQQIDMTEKRFSAECPSNSPCSLEIQSSEAGDSALYLCASSLGASGNTLYFGEGSRLIVV.

This clone was seen a few times. Gene names are the mouse ones. Read data end 1 residue before the CDR3 end; the end is taken from the germline J gene. J is TRBJ1-2 and V is TRBV23; the DNA was not used to check the table's D call, TRBD1. The V gene's germline CDR1 is KGHTA and CDR2 FQNQQP. The length of the CDR3 is 13 residues. The sequenced part of the CDR3 DNA is TGCTCCAGCAGTCAGGGACAGGGCTCCGACTACACC. Residues: CSSSQGQGSDYT. The CDR3 in its entirety is CSSSQGQGSDYTF.

By share, this clone counts as medium-sized (0.01 to 0.1%). Any gene name here is a mouse gene name. The CDR3 extends 1 residue past the end of the read, so its final part is completed from the germline J gene. The chain combines TRBV16 with TRBJ2-7, with 8 bases fitting TRBD1. Germline V CDR1 and CDR2: SGHSA, FRNQAP. This CDR3 contains 12 residues. With 5 bases clipped from V and 9 bases from J, the junction kept 6 bases outside the gene matches. CDR3 sequence reads: CASSPDRAPQYF. CDR3 DNA (partial): TGTGCAAGCAGCCCGGACAGGGCGCCACAGTAC.

Remarks on this clone: Mouse germline and gene names are used. The read ends 1 residue early relative to the CDR3; the germline J gene fills the gap. The chain joins TRBV4 to TRBJ2-4, with TRBD2 matching over 7 bases. Germline assignment: CDR1 LGHDT and CDR2 YNNKQL (reference sequence). V gave up 5 bases and J gave up 6 bases; unmatched junction bases: 5. CDR3 length equals 13 residues. CDR3 sequence reads: CASSPTGRNTLYF. CDR3 bases read: TGTGCCAGCAGCCCGACTGGGCGGAACACCTTGTAC.

As concerns this clone: Genes here carry mouse names. Coverage ceases 1 residue before the CDR3 finishes, and the germline J gene fills in the end. This chain joins TRBV26 and TRBJ1-1, with D possibly matching TRBD1 (6 bases). The ends were cut back, 4 bases at V and 1 base at J, with 10 bases in the middle. Germline values: CDR1 KGHPV, CDR2 FQNQEV (reference sequence). The CDR3 length is 14 residues. The CDR3 loop is CASSRGRGNTEVFF. The sequenced CDR3 bases are TGTGCCAGCAGTCGGGGCAGGGGGAACACAGAAGTCTTC.

On this clone itself: The genes are named according to mouse. The CDR3 extends 1 residue past the end of the read, so its final part is completed from the germline J gene. This sequence joins TRBV13-1 and TRBJ2-4; 8 positions agree with TRBD2. The germline gives CDR1 NSHNY, CDR2 SYGAGN. The CDR3 has 13 amino acids. V dropped 3 bases and J dropped 5; count of bases not matched to a gene: 2. CDR3 amino acids: CASSVTGVNTLYF. Partial CDR3 DNA: TGTGCCAGCAGTGTGACTGGGGTAAACACCTTGTAC.

Remarks on this clone: Gene names are the mouse ones. The read finishes 1 residue shy of the CDR3 end, and the germline J gene is used to complete it. The V gene is TRBV4, the J gene TRBJ2-1; D perhaps matches TRBD1 (6 bases). This CDR3 is 13 amino acids long. V was pared by 4 bases and J by 6 bases, with 10 bases between. Germline CDR1 and CDR2: LGHDT and YNNKQL (reference sequence). CDR3 amino acids: CASSFSGVAEQFF. The sequenced part of the CDR3 DNA is TGTGCCAGCAGCTTCTCAGGGGTTGCTGAGCAGTTC.

As concerns this clone: Gene names denote mouse genes. The read stops 1 residue short of the end of the CDR3; the missing end is completed from the germline J gene. The chain combines TRBV23 with TRBJ2-3; the table's D gene call, TRBD2, was not cross checked with the DNA. CDR3 length: 14 residues. Germline V gene lookup returns CDR1 KGHTA and CDR2 FQNQQP. Incomplete CDR3 DNA: TGCTCCAGCAGTCCGACTGGGGGGGGAGAAACGCTGTAT. Protein sequence: CSSSPTGGGETLY. The entire CDR3 is CSSSPTGGGETLYF.

Notes on this clone: Mouse gene names and germline throughout. The CDR3 protein is CAWSLGTGDGNTLYF. CDR3 bases read: TGTGCCTGGAGTCTCGGGACAGGGGACGGAAATACGCTCTAT. The chain employs TRBV31 and TRBJ1-3; 10 positions agree with TRBD1. The read falls 1 residue short of the CDR3 end, and the missing part is taken from the germline J gene. Per the germline V gene, CDR1 is GKSSPN and CDR2 is SITVG. V was pared by 0 bases and J by 4 bases, with 3 bases of the junction left unmatched. The CDR3 has 15 amino acids. Full variable domain (rest looked up from reference TRBV31 and TRBJ1-3): AQTIHQWPVAEIKAVGSPLSLGCTIKGKSSPNLYWYWQATGGTLQQLFYSITVGQVESVVQLNLSASRPKDDQFILSTEKLLLSHSGFYLCAWSLGTGDGNTLYFGEGSRLIVV.

A word on this clone: Gene names and germline refer to mouse. Partial CDR3 DNA: TGTGCCAGCAGCCGACGACAGGGGTACACAGAAGTCTTC. Translated, it gives CASSRRQGYTEVF. The whole CDR3 sequence reads CASSRRQGYTEVFF. The rearrangement uses TRBV26 and TRBJ1-1, with TRBD1 identical over 8 bases. The observed sequence ends 1 residue before the CDR3 terminus, with the missing tail filled in from the germline J gene. This CDR3 region has 14 residues. V gave up 6 bases and J gave up 3 bases; unmatched junction bases: 6. Germline values: CDR1 KGHPV, CDR2 FQNQEV (reference sequence).

Notes on this clone: The gene names here belong to mouse. Read coverage stops 1 residue before the CDR3 terminus; the germline J gene supplies the remainder. V and J are TRBV12-2 and TRBJ2-3, with 8 bases lining up with TRBD1. The junction had 2 bases not matched to a gene; V was cut back by 3 bases and J by 1 base. The CDR3 is made up of 14 amino acids. Germline V CDR1 and CDR2: SGHLS, HYDKME. CDR3: CASSETGGAETLYF. The DNA read from the CDR3 is TGTGCCAGCTCTGAGACAGGGGGTGCAGAAACGCTGTAT.

This clone occurred once. Mouse names are used for the genes. The read gets to within 1 residue of the CDR3 end, and the germline J gene fills in the rest. The rearrangement joins TRBV26 to TRBJ2-5; 10 nucleotides line up with TRBD2. The CDR3 spans 15 residues. Germline values: CDR1 KGHPV, CDR2 FQNQEV (reference sequence). V gave up 6 bases and J gave up 0 bases; unmatched junction bases: 3. This CDR3 is CASSSDWGNQDTQYF. Incomplete CDR3 DNA: TGTGCCAGCAGCTCGGACTGGGGGAACCAAGACACCCAGTAC. The full variable domain, rest sourced from reference TRBV26 and TRBJ2-5, is NSKVIQTPRYLVKGQGQKAKMRCIPEKGHPVVFWYQQNKNNEFKFLINFQNQEVLQQIDMTEKRFSAECPSNSPCSLEIQSSEAGDSALYLCASSSDWGNQDTQYFGPGTRLLVL.

Worth noting for this clone: Gene names and germline refer to mouse. CDR3 DNA, as far as it was read: TGTGCCAGCAGTCTGTCTGGGGGGAGAGAACAGTAC. It yields the protein CASSLSGGREQY. From start to end, the CDR3 is CASSLSGGREQYF. The chain recombines TRBV26 with TRBJ2-7, with 7 bases that match TRBD2. The CDR3 end lies 1 residue beyond the end of the read and is filled in from the germline J gene. The length of the CDR3 is 13 residues. With V trimmed by 0 bases and J by 7 bases, 3 bases remained unmatched. Germline lookup yields CDR1 KGHPV and CDR2 FQNQEV (reference sequence).

In the case of this clone: Each gene name is a mouse one. The CDR3 end is not reached by the read, which stops 1 residue before it; the germline J gene fills it in. The chain has TRBV5 and TRBJ2-3; 8 nucleotides match TRBD2. From germline, CDR1 is LGHNA and CDR2 YNLKQL (reference sequence). The CDR3 is 15 amino acids. Losses at the gene ends were 1 base for V and 4 bases for J; bases not matched to a gene: 4. The CDR3: CASSQGGGASETLYF. CDR3 DNA, as far as it was read: TGTGCCAGCAGCCAAGGGGGGGGCGCGTCAGAAACGCTGTAT.